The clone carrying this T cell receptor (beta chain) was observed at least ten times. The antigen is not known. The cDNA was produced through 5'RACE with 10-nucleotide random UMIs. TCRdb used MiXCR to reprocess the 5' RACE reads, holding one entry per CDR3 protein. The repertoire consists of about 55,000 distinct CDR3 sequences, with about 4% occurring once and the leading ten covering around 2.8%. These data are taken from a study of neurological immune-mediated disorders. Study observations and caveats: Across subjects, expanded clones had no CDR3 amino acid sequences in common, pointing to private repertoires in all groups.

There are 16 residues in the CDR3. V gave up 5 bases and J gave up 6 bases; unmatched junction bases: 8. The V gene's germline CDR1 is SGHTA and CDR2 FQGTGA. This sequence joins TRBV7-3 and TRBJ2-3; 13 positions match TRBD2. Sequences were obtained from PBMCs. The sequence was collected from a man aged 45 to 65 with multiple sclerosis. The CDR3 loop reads CASSRGLAGVVDTQYF. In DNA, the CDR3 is TGTGCCAGCAGCCGAGGACTAGCGGGAGTGGTGGATACGCAGTATTTT.